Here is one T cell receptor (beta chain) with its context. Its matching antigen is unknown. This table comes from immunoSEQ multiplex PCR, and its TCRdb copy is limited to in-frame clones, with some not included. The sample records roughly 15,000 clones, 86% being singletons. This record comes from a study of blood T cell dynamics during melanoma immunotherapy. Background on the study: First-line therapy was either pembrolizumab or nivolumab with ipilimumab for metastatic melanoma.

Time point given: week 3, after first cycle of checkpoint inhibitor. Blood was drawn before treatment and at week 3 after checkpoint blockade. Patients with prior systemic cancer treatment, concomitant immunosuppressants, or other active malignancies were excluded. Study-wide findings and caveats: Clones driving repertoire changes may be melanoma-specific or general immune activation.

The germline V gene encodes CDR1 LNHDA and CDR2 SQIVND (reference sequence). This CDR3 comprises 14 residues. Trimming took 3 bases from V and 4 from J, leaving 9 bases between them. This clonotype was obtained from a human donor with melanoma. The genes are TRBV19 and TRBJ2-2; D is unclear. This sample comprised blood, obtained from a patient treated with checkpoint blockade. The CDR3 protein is CASSIKVGTGELFF. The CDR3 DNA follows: TGTGCCAGTAGTATCAAGGTTGGCACCGGGGAGCTGTTTTTT.